A selection of T cell receptor beta chains follows, all from one sample in a study of Ad26.COV2.S vaccination and SARS-CoV-2 variants. Sequenced by immunoSEQ multiplex PCR; TCRdb stores in-frame clones only, minus some. The sample yields about 400,000 clones, 88% seen once. The material sequenced was peripheral blood, taken in a trial of Ad26.COV2.S vaccine versus placebo. These receptors originate from a person aged 18-65 years who received the Ad26.COV2.S COVID-19 vaccine or a placebo. Each CDR3 is given with its conserved first and last residue. D genes are given only for firm matches. Clone size appears in some rows only: once, few, many, or a class for an expanded clone.

TRBJ2-1	few	TRBD1	TRBV11-1	TGTGCCAGCAGTTATCAGCTGGGACAGGGGGCCAATGAGCAGTTCTTC	CASSYQLGQGANEQFF
TRBJ1-2	-	-	TRBV6-2/TRBV6-3	TGTGCCAGCAGTTACGGGACGCGATATGGCTACACCTTC	CASSYGTRYGYTF
TRBJ1-2	once	TRBD1	TRBV6-4	TGTGCCAGCAGAGGACAGGGGGCGCGCGGCTACACCTTC	CASRGQGARGYTF
TRBJ1-1	-	-	TRBV5-5	TGTGCCAGCAGCATTCGGCCGAACACTGAAGCTTTCTTT	CASSIRPNTEAFF
TRBJ1-2	-	-	TRBV24-1	TGTGCCACCAGTGATCGGGGGGGGACTGGTGGCTACACCTTC	CATSDRGGTGGYTF
TRBJ2-7	once	TRBD2	TRBV7-3	TGTGCCAGCAGCGACTATTCGGGGGGCTACGAGCAGTACTTC	CASSDYSGGYEQYF
TRBJ2-3	-	TRBD2	TRBV30	TGTGCGGGAACAGCGGTAGCGGGGGGGGCGGATACGCAGTATTTT	CAGTAVAGGADTQYF
TRBJ2-1	-	TRBD1	TRBV7-3	TGTGCCAGCAGCTTAGGACAGGGGGCCCTTTTAAATGAGCAGTTCTTC	CASSLGQGALLNEQFF
TRBJ2-7	-	-	TRBV19	TGTGCCAGTAGGTCGCGGCAGACCTACGAGCAGTACTTC	CASRSRQTYEQYF
TRBJ1-2	-	-	TRBV7-6	TGTGCCAGCAGCTTGTTGTGGGGCAGTGTGTATGGCTACACCTTC	CASSLLWGSVYGYTF
TRBJ2-3	-	-	TRBV6-5	TGTGCCAGCAGTTACGGGGAGGCGACAGATACGCAGTATTTT	CASSYGEATDTQYF
TRBJ1-6	-	TRBD1	TRBV20-1	TGCAGTGCTAGTCGAGGGGGGACAGGGGAATCACCCCTCCACTTT	CSASRGGTGESPLHF
TRBJ2-5	-	-	TRBV7-9	TGTGCCAGCAGCTTACCGGCAGGTGCAGAGACCCAGTACTTC	CASSLPAGAETQYF
TRBJ1-6	-	-	TRBV13	TGTGCCAGCAGCTTAAGGACCGAAAATTCACCCCTCCACTTT	CASSLRTENSPLHF
TRBJ1-3	-	-	TRBV7-9	TGTGCCAGCAGCTTGATATCGGGCCTCTCTGGAAACACCATATATTTT	CASSLISGLSGNTIYF
TRBJ1-6	-	TRBD1	TRBV9	TGTGCCAGCAGCAATACAGGGGTTGATTCACCCCTCCACTTT	CASSNTGVDSPLHF
TRBJ2-5	-	TRBD2	TRBV5-1	TGCGCCAGCAGCCCAACTAGCGACGGTAAGACCCAGTACTTC	CASSPTSDGKTQYF
TRBJ2-2	-	-	TRBV7-9	TGTGCCAGCAGCGGAGAGTACACCGGGGAGCTGTTTTTT	CASSGEYTGELFF
TRBJ1-1	-	-	TRBV14	TGTGCCAGCAGCCAAGATCTCCCTGGCGCGGCGGGGAGCACTGAAGCTTTCTTT	CASSQDLPGAAGSTEAFF
TRBJ1-4	-	TRBD1	TRBV5-1	TGCGCCAGCAGCCCCAGGACAGGGGAGCGTGAACTGTTTTTT	CASSPRTGERELFF
TRBJ1-2	-	TRBD1	TRBV19	TGTGCCAGTTCGGCAGGGGGGTATGGCTACACCTTC	CASSAGGYGYTF
TRBJ2-1	-	-	TRBV11-2	TGTGCCAGCAGTCCGCGAGGAGGACAGTTTTACAATGAGCAGTTCTTC	CASSPRGGQFYNEQFF
TRBJ2-2	-	TRBD2	TRBV4-3	TGCGCCAGCAGCCAGGGAGGGCGAGCGGGGGGGTTGGCCGGGGAGCTGTTTTTT	CASSQGGRAGGLAGELFF
TRBJ1-5	-	-	TRBV3-1/TRBV3-2	TGTGCCAGCAGCCAAGACTCCGGACAGCGCCGGTTGCCCCAGCATTTT	CASSQDSGQRRLPQHF
TRBJ1-6	-	-	TRBV5-1	TGCGCCAGCAGCTTGGTGTATATGACAGCGGCCAATTCACCCCTCCACTTT	CASSLVYMTAANSPLHF
TRBJ2-2	-	-	TRBV3-1/TRBV3-2	TGTGCCAGCAGCTTCGGCTGCGTAGCCACCGGGGAGCTGTTTTTT	CASSFGCVATGELFF
TRBJ2-6	-	-	TRBV6-1	TGTGCCAGCAGTGAAAACAGGATAAGGAGCGCTGGGGCCAACGTCCTGACTTTC	CASSENRIRSAGANVLTF
TRBJ2-7	-	-	TRBV9	TGTGCCAGCAGCGCCGGACTCGCGTACGAGCAGTACTTC	CASSAGLAYEQYF
TRBJ2-3	-	TRBD2	TRBV4-3	TGCGCCAGCAGCCCTGACGGGGGGGGCCGAACCTCAGATACGCAGTATTTT	CASSPDGGGRTSDTQYF
TRBJ1-1	-	-	TRBV28	TGTGCCAGCATCCCATCAATGGGGGCCACTGAAGCTTTCTTT	CASIPSMGATEAFF
TRBJ2-2	-	-	TRBV9	TGTGCCAGCAGTGAAGGACAAACCGGGGAGCTGTTTTTT	CASSEGQTGELFF
TRBJ1-1	few	-	TRBV6-5	TGTGCCAGCACCGGGACGGCGGGCGCTGAAGCTTTCTTT	CASTGTAGAEAFF
TRBJ1-2	-	-	TRBV6-2/TRBV6-3	TGTGCCAGCAGTTCGACAGCCTCTTTTTATGGCTACACCTTC	CASSSTASFYGYTF
TRBJ1-5	many	-	TRBV28	TGTGCCAGCAGATCTCCTACCGGGGCCCAGCCCCAGCATTTT	CASRSPTGAQPQHF
TRBJ2-5	once	-	TRBV28	TGTGCCAGCAGTTGGGACGGAGGTTTGGACTTC	CASSWDGGLDF
TRBJ2-1	-	-	TRBV24-1	TGTGCCACCAGTGATTTGCAAAACAGAGGAGAGCAGTTCTTC	CATSDLQNRGEQFF
TRBJ1-3	few	-	TRBV10-1	TGCGCCAGCAGTGGTGTGGGGTCCGAAGCCGGAAACACCATATATTTT	CASSGVGSEAGNTIYF
TRBJ1-2	-	-	TRBV11-2	TGTGCCAGCAGCTTAGCTTTTAGGGCGCCTAACTATGGCTACACCTTC	CASSLAFRAPNYGYTF
TRBJ1-1	once	-	TRBV6-2/TRBV6-3	TGTGCCAGCAGTAATGAGGCAGCGCGGAAAGCTTTCTTT	CASSNEAARKAFF
TRBJ2-3	-	-	TRBV20-1	TGCAGTCCGGAGGCTGCAGATACGCAGTATTTT	CSPEAADTQYF
TRBJ1-2	-	-	TRBV29-1	TGCAGCGTTAAAAAGGCTGGCAATGGCTACACCTTC	CSVKKAGNGYTF
TRBJ2-7	-	-	TRBV7-9	TGTGCCAGCAGCTTAGTCTCCCACGAGCAGTACTTC	CASSLVSHEQYF
TRBJ2-3	-	-	TRBV7-8	TGTGCCAGCAGCCCTGCGCCTATGACGCCTAACTACACAGATACGCAGTATTTT	CASSPAPMTPNYTDTQYF